This TCR beta chain is drawn from a study of cytomegalovirus exposure and HLA in healthy donors. On the study more broadly: Across roughly 400 genotyped donors, approximately 81% landed in the Caucasian-associated ancestry cluster. Study-level points and caveats: The study carried out a later analysis of TCR beta sequences. It associated approximately 17,000 of them with specific HLA alleles at a false discovery rate of 0.05. Apart from CMV serostatus, no immune exposure information was available.

The sample holds many counts of this clone. Its antigen is currently unknown. The V gene's germline CDR1 is SGHNT and CDR2 YENEEA. The CDR3 has 14 amino acids. V shed 0 bases and J shed 4 bases, with 9 bases lying between them. Primers: 60 Vbeta forward and 13 Jbeta reverse. The method was immunoSEQ multiplex PCR; TCRdb's version includes in-frame clones alone and lacks a portion of them. The table includes some 130,000 clones, approximately 9% detected once. The source of this sequence is a woman between 35 and 50 years old in good health and CMV-seropositive. The chain employs TRBV11-3 and TRBJ1-1; weak D call: TRBD1 (5 bases). Sequences were obtained from PBMCs. DNA for the CDR3: TGTGCCAGCAGCTTAGATATCGGGGGCACTGAAGCTTTCTTT. This codes for CASSLDIGGTEAFF. The full variable domain, its missing parts supplied by reference TRBV11-3 and TRBJ1-1, is EAGVVQSPRYKIIEKKQPVAFWCNPISGHNTLYWYLQNLGQGPELLIRYENEEAVDDSQLPKDRFSAERLKGVDSTLKIQPAELGDSAVYLCASSLDIGGTEAFFGQGTRLTVV.